This T cell receptor beta chain is drawn from a study of patients and donors after allogeneic stem cell transplantation. Remarks on this clonotype: A much bigger clone sits one base away, suggesting this may be a read error.

The CDR3 totals 11 residues. V lost 6 bases and J lost 1, with 1 base in between. Germline-derived CDR1 and CDR2 are MNHEY and SVGAGI. Each CDR3 protein is one row after TCRdb ran MiXCR on the RT-PCR reads. The sample has roughly 940,000 distinct CDR3 sequences; around 17% are singletons. This sequence originates from a human donor who was either an allogeneic HSCT recipient or a stem cell or donor lymphocyte infusion donor (not recorded which). It is not recorded whose cells these are; they may come from a transplant donor. The gene calls are TRBV6-5 and TRBJ1-3; D remains unclear. The sample was blood, either unsorted or a sorted T cell fraction (not recorded which). The CDR3 protein is CASRSGNTIYF. The DNA for the CDR3 is TGTGCCAGCAGATCTGGAAACACCATATATTTT.